This T cell receptor (beta chain) emerged from a study of long-term antiretroviral therapy in people with HIV. Study-wide results and limits: Repertoires looked antigen-experienced, with only a slight naive shift after ART.

A word on this clone: Its antigen is unknown.

An immunoSEQ assay, version v3.0, was performed at survey level. Clones were read by immunoSEQ multiplex PCR, and TCRdb kept only the in-frame ones, dropping some. The sample shows 20,000 or so clones, roughly 79% of them seen only once. Germline CDR1 reads SGHTA; CDR2 reads FQGNSA. The CDR3 is 15 amino acids. The trim removed 3 bases at V and 12 bases at J, leaving 15 bases unmatched. The rearrangement uses TRBV7-2 and TRBJ2-7, with 9 bases aligning to TRBD2. This receptor was taken from a man aged 45-60 years with HIV. Specimen: unsorted PBMCs, collected 2.2 years after starting antiretroviral therapy. The CDR3: CASSFKGGRGGPRYF. The CDR3 DNA sequence: TGTGCCAGCAGCTTTAAGGGCGGGCGGGGGGGCCCACGGTACTTC.